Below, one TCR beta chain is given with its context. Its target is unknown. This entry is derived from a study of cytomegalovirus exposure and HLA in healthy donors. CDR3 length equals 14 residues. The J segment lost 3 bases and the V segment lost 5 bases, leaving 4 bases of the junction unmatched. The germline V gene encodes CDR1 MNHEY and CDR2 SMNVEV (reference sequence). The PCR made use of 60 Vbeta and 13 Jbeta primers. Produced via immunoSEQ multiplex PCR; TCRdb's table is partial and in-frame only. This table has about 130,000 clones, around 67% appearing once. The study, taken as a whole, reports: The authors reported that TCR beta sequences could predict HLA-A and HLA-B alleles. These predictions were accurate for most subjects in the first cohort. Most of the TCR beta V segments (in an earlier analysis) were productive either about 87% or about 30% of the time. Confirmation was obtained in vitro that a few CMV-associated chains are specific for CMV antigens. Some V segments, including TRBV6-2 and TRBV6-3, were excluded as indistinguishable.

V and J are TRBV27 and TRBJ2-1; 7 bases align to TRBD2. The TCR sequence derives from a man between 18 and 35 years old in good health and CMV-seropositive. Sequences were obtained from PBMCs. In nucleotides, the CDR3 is TGTGCCAGCAGTGGGCTAGCGGTCTACAATGAGCAGTTCTTC. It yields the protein CASSGLAVYNEQFF.